This record looks at one T cell receptor beta chain sequence and its context. Its matching antigen is unknown. This CDR3 region has 14 residues. V dropped 5 bases and J dropped 4 bases, with 11 bases sitting between them. Germline-derived CDR1 and CDR2 are MGHDK and SYGVNS. This entry comes from a study of PD-L1 blockade in urothelial cancer. Across the whole study: Patients started atezolizumab around 2014, 1,200 mg intravenously every 3 weeks.

Documented time point: peripheral blood 6 weeks after treatment start. Study findings and constraints: Those with durable benefit had larger increases in tumor-associated blood clones at 3 weeks.

Here immunoSEQ multiplex PCR was the method, and the copy in TCRdb shows in-frame clones only, minus some. This sample has about 35,000 clones, with 84% found just once. This receptor was taken from a man in his forties with urothelial cancer. Sequencing used PBMCs, obtained around atezolizumab (anti-PD-L1) treatment. The genes are TRBV25-1 and TRBJ2-2; possibly TRBD2 for D (5 bases). CDR3 bases: TGTGCCAGCAGTCGCGGTGGGAGCACCGGGGAGCTGTTTTTT. Its translation: CASSRGGSTGELFF.